The 9 T cell receptor beta chains in this list originate from one sample, sequenced in a study of cytomegalovirus exposure and HLA in healthy donors. Primers: 60 Vbeta forward and 13 Jbeta reverse. The table came from immunoSEQ multiplex PCR; TCRdb's copy has only in-frame clones and leaves some out. This repertoire shows a few hundred thousand clones, 75% found once; its top ten account for 1.8%. The sample taken for sequencing was PBMCs. The receptors stem from a woman in her twenties or thirties in good health and CMV-seronegative.

This clone showed up just a few times. The rearrangement links TRBV14 to TRBJ2-5; D is perhaps TRBD2 (6 bases). V gave up 1 base and J gave up 8 bases, with 8 bases separating them. CDR3 length: 12 residues. Looked up from germline, CDR1 is SGHDN and CDR2 is FVKESK. CDR3 DNA sequence: TGTGCCAGCAGCCAAGTGGGGGGTACCCAGTACTTC. Translated: CASSQVGGTQYF. Looking up the rest from reference TRBV14 and TRBJ2-5 gives the full variable domain: EAGVTQFPSHSVIEKGQTVTLRCDPISGHDNLYWYRRVMGKEIKFLLHFVKESKQDESGMPNNRFLAERTGGTYSTLKVQPAELEDSGVYFCASSQVGGTQYFGPGTRLLVL.

This clone showed up just a few times. V is TRBV19 and J is TRBJ1-1; 10 bases are a match to TRBD1. The CDR3 covers 14 residues. J was trimmed by 3 bases and V by 8 bases; bases with no gene match: 6. In germline, CDR1 is LNHDA, CDR2 SQIVND (reference sequence). The CDR3 protein is CASSQTGGYTEAFF. The CDR3 bases are TGTGCCAGTTCCCAGACAGGGGGCTACACTGAAGCTTTCTTT.

The chain links TRBV6-5 to TRBJ1-2; 7 bases map to TRBD1. The CDR3 spans 15 residues. Germline-derived CDR1 and CDR2 are MNHEY and SVGAGI. V lost 5 bases, J lost 4 bases, and 10 bases stayed unmatched. The CDR3 reads CASSVPDRLLYGYTF. The CDR3 nucleotides are TGTGCCAGCAGTGTTCCGGACAGGCTACTCTATGGCTACACCTTC.

The chain is built from TRBV9 and TRBJ2-2; no firm D call. V was pared by 4 bases and J by 5 bases, with 12 bases between. Looked up from germline, CDR1 is SGDLS and CDR2 is YYNGEE. This CDR3 comprises 14 residues. In nucleotides, the CDR3 is TGTGCCAGCAGCCCAGACCCCGGGACCGGGGAGCTGTTTTTT. Translation gives CASSPDPGTGELFF.

The genes are TRBV18 and TRBJ1-5, with TRBD1 matching 9 bases. Germline CDR1 KGHSH, CDR2 LQKENI. V was clipped by 0 bases and J by 4 bases; unmatched bases: 4. The CDR3 length is 16 residues. CDR3 region: CASSPPGTGLNQPQHF. The CDR3 DNA sequence: TGTGCCAGCTCACCACCGGGGACAGGGCTGAATCAGCCCCAGCATTTT.

CDR3 loop: CASRLEGTAVTEAFF. The CDR3, as DNA: TGCGCCAGCAGACTGGAGGGGACAGCTGTTACTGAAGCTTTCTTT. J is TRBJ1-1 and V is TRBV5-1; 7 nucleotides agree with TRBD1. CDR3 length: 15 amino acids. Germline V gene sequence: CDR1 SGHRS, CDR2 YFSETQ. V lost 5 bases, J lost 5 bases, and 12 bases stayed unmatched. Drawing the rest from reference TRBV5-1 and TRBJ1-1, the complete variable domain is KAGVTQTPRYLIKTRGQQVTLSCSPISGHRSVSWYQQTPGQGLQFLFEYFSETQRNKGNFPGRFSGRQFSNSRSEMNVSTLELGDSALYLCASRLEGTAVTEAFFGQGTRLTVV.

This clone appeared once. The rearrangement uses TRBV18 and TRBJ2-1; D perhaps matches TRBD2 (5 bases). Per the germline V gene, CDR1 is KGHSH and CDR2 is LQKENI. The CDR3 contains 14 residues. Trimming stripped 3 bases from V and 6 bases from J, with 12 bases between. The CDR3 spells CASSPGLSVNEQFF. CDR3 coding DNA: TGTGCCAGCTCACCTGGACTCTCCGTCAATGAGCAGTTCTTC.

The rearrangement links TRBV29-1 to TRBJ2-5, with 8 bases that match TRBD2. The CDR3 is made up of 14 amino acids. The V gene's germline CDR1 is SQVTM and CDR2 ANQGSEA. V shed 0 bases and J 5 bases; nucleotides not matched to a gene: 5. The CDR3 nucleotides read TGCAGCGTTGAAGAGGCGGGAGGTAGGGAGACCCAGTACTTC. Amino acid sequence: CSVEEAGGRETQYF.

The V gene is TRBV7-2, the J gene TRBJ2-5, with TRBD1 identical over 9 bases. The CDR3 is 16 amino acids. V shed 5 bases, J shed 1 base, and the junction held 8 bases outside the gene matches. CDR1 is SGHTA, CDR2 FQGNSA, per germline. Here the CDR3 DNA reads TGTGCCAGCAGCACATACAGGGGGCGGATCCAAGAGACCCAGTACTTC. Amino acid sequence: CASSTYRGRIQETQYF.